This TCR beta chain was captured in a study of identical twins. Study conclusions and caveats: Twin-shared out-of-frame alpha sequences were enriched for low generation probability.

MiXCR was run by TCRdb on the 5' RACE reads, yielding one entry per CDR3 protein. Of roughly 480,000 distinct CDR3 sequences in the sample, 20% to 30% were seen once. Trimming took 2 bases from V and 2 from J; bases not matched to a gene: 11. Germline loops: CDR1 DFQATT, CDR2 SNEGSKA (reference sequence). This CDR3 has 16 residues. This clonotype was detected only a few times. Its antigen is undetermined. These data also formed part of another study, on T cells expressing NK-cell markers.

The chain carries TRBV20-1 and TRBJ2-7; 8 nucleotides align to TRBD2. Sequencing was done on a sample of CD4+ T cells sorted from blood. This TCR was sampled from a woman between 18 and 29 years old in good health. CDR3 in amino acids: CSARPFGRGVAYEQYF. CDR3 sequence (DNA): TGCAGTGCTAGACCGTTCGGGCGGGGGGTCGCCTACGAGCAGTACTTC.